A selection of T cell receptor beta chains follows, all from one sample in a study of cytomegalovirus exposure and HLA in healthy donors. Assay used: immunoSEQ multiplex PCR; TCRdb lists only in-frame clones, some missing. In the table there are around 150,000 clones, about 83% of which are singletons. Sample: PBMCs. The receptors stem from a woman aged 25 to 39 in good health and CMV-seronegative. Each CDR3 is given with its conserved first and last residue. Clone size is stated in some rows and not others, as once, few, many or a class when expanded.

v_gene	j_gene	abundance	CDR3aa
TRBV19	TRBJ1-5	-	CASSIEGQWLAHNQPQHF
TRBV6-6	TRBJ1-2	-	CASRPSAGEGGYTF
TRBV4-2	TRBJ2-7	few	CASSHTLAGGTYEQYF
TRBV7-9	TRBJ2-1	-	CASSPLTSGSGNEQFF
TRBV11-1	TRBJ2-3	once	CASTPLGETSTDTQYF
TRBV28	TRBJ1-2	once	CASSPGTGSGYTF
TRBV4-3	TRBJ2-3	once	CASSQDQGGRSPTDTQYF
TRBV7-8	TRBJ1-2	-	CASSSLGGQGAYGYTF
TRBV15	TRBJ2-3	once	CATSRGYGDSGDTQYF
TRBV18	TRBJ1-2	-	CASSPTSYGYTF
TRBV9	TRBJ2-3	once	CASSANRDDTQYF
TRBV7-8	TRBJ2-1	-	CASSVGRLASNEQFF
TRBV11-1	-	few	CASSLSSGTSYEQYF
TRBV6-1	TRBJ1-4	-	CASSELQPGLGELFF
TRBV4-1	TRBJ2-1	-	CASSQDSRGGGYNEQFF
TRBV9	TRBJ1-1	once	CASSPRTVPGTEAFF
TRBV7-9	TRBJ1-1	once	CASSLSGAYTEAFF
TRBV7-8	TRBJ1-2	-	CASSNRDRGPANYGYTF
TRBV30	TRBJ2-1	-	CAGFVFQGYNEQFF
TRBV4-3	TRBJ2-7	-	CASSQWREGDYEQYF
TRBV6-5	TRBJ1-1	-	CASSFVSGGRGTEAFF
TRBV7-6	TRBJ2-1	-	CASSFGTGGYNEQFF
TRBV7-2	TRBJ2-3	-	CASSLAGYRGRHRSTDTQYF
TRBV19	TRBJ2-1	few	CASSISGGGYNEQFF